Presented here are 4 T cell receptor beta chains from one specimen sequenced in a study of cytomegalovirus exposure and HLA in healthy donors. 13 Jbeta primers and 60 Vbeta primers were used for the PCR. Repertoires were generated with immunoSEQ multiplex PCR, while TCRdb's copy carries only in-frame clones and drops some. The table includes 110,000 to 150,000 clones, roughly 78% detected once. The specimen was PBMCs. The receptors were gathered from a female donor in good health and CMV-seronegative.

V and J are TRBV6-1 and TRBJ2-7; D might be TRBD2 (5 bases). This CDR3 contains 14 residues. V lost 7 bases and J lost 3, with 16 bases in between. Per the germline V gene, CDR1 is MNHNS and CDR2 is SASEGT. CDR3 in DNA: TGTGCCAGCACCAACAGCGGCGGAATCTACGAGCAGTACTTC. Translated: CASTNSGGIYEQYF.

This clone is medium-sized by share. The rearrangement links TRBV4-2 to TRBJ1-2, with 11 bases lining up with TRBD1. Per the germline V gene, CDR1 is LGHNA and CDR2 is YNFKEQ. V trimming: 0 bases; J trimming: 8 bases; junction bases outside the gene matches: 5. The CDR3 runs 15 residues. CDR3 amino acids: CASSQEGTGGGGYTF. The CDR3 bases are TGTGCCAGCAGCCAAGAAGGGACAGGGGGGGGAGGCTACACCTTC.

This chain uses TRBV30 with TRBJ1-5; D is ambiguous. Germline assignment: CDR1 GTSNPN and CDR2 SVGIG (reference sequence). CDR3 length: 13 amino acids. V was pared by 0 bases and J by 5 bases, with 8 bases between. This CDR3 reads CAWSVLRDQPQHF. The CDR3 DNA is TGTGCCTGGAGTGTACTTCGGGATCAGCCCCAGCATTTT.

V gene TRBV14 combines with J gene TRBJ2-3; the D is unclear. CDR1 and CDR2 from the germline V gene are SGHDN and FVKESK. Trimming removed 4 bases at V and 4 bases at J, with 12 bases between. This CDR3 has 14 amino acids. The CDR3 spells CASSRLQWADTQYF. CDR3 DNA: TGTGCCAGCAGCCGCCTACAGTGGGCAGATACGCAGTATTTT.